This T cell receptor beta chain was obtained from a study of cytomegalovirus exposure and HLA in healthy donors. Germline CDR1 is SGHTA and CDR2 is FQGTGA. This CDR3 spans 13 amino acids. Trimming pared 5 bases from V and 6 bases from J, leaving 11 bases between. Measured with immunoSEQ multiplex PCR; TCRdb has only the in-frame clones, and not every one. The sample lists some 130,000 clones, roughly 79% occurring once. This sequence joins TRBV7-3 and TRBJ2-1; D call uncertain. Source material: PBMCs. The receptor was derived from a man aged 25-40 years in good health and CMV-seropositive. CDR3 region: CASSVSLGNEQFF. The CDR3 nucleotides read TGTGCCAGCAGCGTTAGCCTCGGCAATGAGCAGTTCTTC.